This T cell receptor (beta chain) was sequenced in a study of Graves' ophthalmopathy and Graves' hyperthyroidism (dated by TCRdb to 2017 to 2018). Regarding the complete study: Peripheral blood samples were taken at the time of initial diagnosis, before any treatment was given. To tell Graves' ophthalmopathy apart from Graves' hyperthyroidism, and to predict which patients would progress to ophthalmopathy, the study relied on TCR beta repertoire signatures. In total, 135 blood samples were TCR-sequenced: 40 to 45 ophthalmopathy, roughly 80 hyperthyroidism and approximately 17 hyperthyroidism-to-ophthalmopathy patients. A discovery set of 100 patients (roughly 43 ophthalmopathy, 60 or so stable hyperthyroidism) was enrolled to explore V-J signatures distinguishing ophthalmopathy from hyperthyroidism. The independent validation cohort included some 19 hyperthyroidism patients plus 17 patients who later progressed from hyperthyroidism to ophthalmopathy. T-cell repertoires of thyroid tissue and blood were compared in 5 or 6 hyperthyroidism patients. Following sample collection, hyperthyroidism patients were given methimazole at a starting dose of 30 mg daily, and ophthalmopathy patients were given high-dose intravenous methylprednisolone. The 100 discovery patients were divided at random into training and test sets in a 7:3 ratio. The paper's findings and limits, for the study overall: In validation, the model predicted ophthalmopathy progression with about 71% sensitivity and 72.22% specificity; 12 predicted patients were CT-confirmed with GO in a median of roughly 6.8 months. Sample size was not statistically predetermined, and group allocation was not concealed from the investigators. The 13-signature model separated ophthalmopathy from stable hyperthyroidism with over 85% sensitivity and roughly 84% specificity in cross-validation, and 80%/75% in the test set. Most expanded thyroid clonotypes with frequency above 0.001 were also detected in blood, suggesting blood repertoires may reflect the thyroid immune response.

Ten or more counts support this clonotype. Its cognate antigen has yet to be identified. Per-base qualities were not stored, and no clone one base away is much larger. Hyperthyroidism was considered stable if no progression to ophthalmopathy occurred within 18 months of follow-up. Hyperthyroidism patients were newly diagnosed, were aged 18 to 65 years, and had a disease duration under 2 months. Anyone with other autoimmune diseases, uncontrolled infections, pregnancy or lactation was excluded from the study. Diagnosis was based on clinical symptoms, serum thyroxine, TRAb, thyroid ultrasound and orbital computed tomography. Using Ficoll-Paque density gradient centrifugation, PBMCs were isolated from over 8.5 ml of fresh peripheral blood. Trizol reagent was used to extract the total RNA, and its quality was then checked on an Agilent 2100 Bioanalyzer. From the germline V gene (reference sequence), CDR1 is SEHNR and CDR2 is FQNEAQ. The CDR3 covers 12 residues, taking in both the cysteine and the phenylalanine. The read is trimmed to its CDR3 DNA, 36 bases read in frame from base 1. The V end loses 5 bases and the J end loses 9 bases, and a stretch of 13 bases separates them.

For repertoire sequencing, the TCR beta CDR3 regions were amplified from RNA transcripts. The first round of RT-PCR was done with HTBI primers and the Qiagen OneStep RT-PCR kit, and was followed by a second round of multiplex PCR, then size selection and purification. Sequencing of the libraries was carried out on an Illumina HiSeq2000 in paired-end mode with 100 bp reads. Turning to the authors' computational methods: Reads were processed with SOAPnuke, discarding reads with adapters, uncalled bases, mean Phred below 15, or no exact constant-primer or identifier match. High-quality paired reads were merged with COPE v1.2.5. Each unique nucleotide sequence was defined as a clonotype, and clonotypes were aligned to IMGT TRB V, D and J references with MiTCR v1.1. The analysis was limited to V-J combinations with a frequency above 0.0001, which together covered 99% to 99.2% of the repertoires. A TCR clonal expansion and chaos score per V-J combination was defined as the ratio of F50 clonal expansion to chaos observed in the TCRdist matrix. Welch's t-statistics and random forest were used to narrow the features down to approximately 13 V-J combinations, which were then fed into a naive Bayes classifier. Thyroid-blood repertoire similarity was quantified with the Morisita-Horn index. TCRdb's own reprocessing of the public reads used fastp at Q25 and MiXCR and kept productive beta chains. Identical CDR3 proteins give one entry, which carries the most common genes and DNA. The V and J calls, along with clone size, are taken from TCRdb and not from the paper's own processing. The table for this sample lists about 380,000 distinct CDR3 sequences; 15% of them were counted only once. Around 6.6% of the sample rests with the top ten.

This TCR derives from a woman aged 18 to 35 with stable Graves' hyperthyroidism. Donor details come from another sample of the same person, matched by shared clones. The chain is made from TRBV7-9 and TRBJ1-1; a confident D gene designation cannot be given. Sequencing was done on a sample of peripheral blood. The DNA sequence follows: TGTGCCAGCAGCACCGACGGCGAAAAAGCTTTCTTT. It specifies CASSTDGEKAFF.